Shown below are 31 T cell receptor beta chains from a single sample sequenced in a study of Graves' ophthalmopathy and Graves' hyperthyroidism. As the template, RNA transcripts were used to amplify TCR beta CDR3 regions. An initial RT-PCR round employing HTBI primers preceded a second-round multiplex PCR. Each CDR3 protein gets one entry after TCRdb re-called the multiplex PCR reads with MiXCR. Of some 210,000 distinct CDR3 sequences in the sample, around 30% were seen once. Sequenced material: peripheral blood. These receptors all stem from a man aged 50 to 59 with Graves' ophthalmopathy.

This clonotype has at least ten counts. The chain links TRBV6-4 to TRBJ2-5; 12 bases are a match to TRBD2. Germline CDR1 and CDR2: MRHNA and SNTAGT. This CDR3 has 16 residues. V was clipped by 4 bases and J by 2 bases; unmatched bases: 5. CDR3 bases: TGTGCCAGCAGTGTGCTAGCGGGAGGGTGGCAAGAGACCCAGTACTTC. Translated: CASSVLAGGWQETQYF.

Regarding this clonotype: An end of the junction does not agree with germline; a read error may underlie this. The chain recombines TRBV6-5 with TRBJ2-4; tentatively, D is TRBD1 (6 bases). Germline V lookup: CDR1 MNHEY, CDR2 SVGAGI. The CDR3 has 12 amino acids. CDR3 region: CASSSTGDDRCF. The CDR3 DNA reads as TGTGCCAGCAGTTCCACCGGAGATGACAGGTGCTTC.

This clonotype showed up many times. V gene TRBV10-1 combines with J gene TRBJ2-2; the match to TRBD2 covers 8 bases. The CDR3 contains 14 residues. CDR1 and CDR2 from the germline V gene are WNHNN and SYGVQD (reference sequence). V was pared by 5 bases and J by 1 base, with 0 bases of the junction left unmatched. The chain's CDR3 is CASSSGRNTGELFF. Written as DNA, the CDR3 is TGCGCCAGCAGTAGCGGGAGGAACACCGGGGAGCTGTTTTTT.

The rearrangement links TRBV28 to TRBJ2-7; TRBD2 matches 15 bases. CDR3 length: 17 amino acids. J lost 0 bases, V lost 7 bases, and 7 bases had no gene match. CDR1 MDHEN and CDR2 SYDVKM come from the germline V gene. CDR3 sequence reads: CASTGTSGGTGSYEQYF. The CDR3, as DNA: TGTGCCAGCACAGGGACTAGCGGGGGGACTGGCTCCTACGAGCAGTACTTC.

This clonotype came up many times. This chain joins TRBV27 and TRBJ2-5, with D perhaps given as TRBD1 or TRBD2 (5 bases each). V was pared by 1 base and J by 1 base, with 28 bases between. Germline V gene data show CDR1 as MNHEY and CDR2 as SMNVEV (reference sequence). The CDR3 extends over 21 amino acids. The CDR3 spells CASSLWPGTAGRGRPQETQYF. The CDR3 nucleotides read TGTGCCAGCAGTTTATGGCCGGGGACGGCAGGGAGAGGAAGGCCCCAAGAGACCCAGTACTTC.

This clonotype showed up many times. The chain has TRBV5-1 and TRBJ2-7; 9 bases align to TRBD2. CDR3 length: 16 residues. Trimming removed 2 bases from V and 3 bases from J; junction bases left unmatched: 9. The V gene's germline CDR1 is SGHRS and CDR2 YFSETQ. CDR3 loop: CASSFASGVGVYEQYF. The DNA for the CDR3 is TGCGCCAGCAGCTTTGCTAGCGGGGTCGGAGTCTACGAGCAGTACTTC.

This clonotype occurred a few times. This chain joins TRBV27 and TRBJ2-2, with a tentative D call TRBD2 (6 bases). CDR3 size: 14 residues. Germline CDR1 reads MNHEY; CDR2 reads SMNVEV (reference sequence). The germline V and J ends were trimmed by 6 bases and 4 bases, with 12 bases remaining between them. The CDR3 DNA sequence: TGTGCCAGCAGGGCAGGACTAAGCACCGGGGAGCTGTTTTTT. Protein sequence: CASRAGLSTGELFF.

This clonotype was seen ten or more times. V and J are TRBV28 and TRBJ2-4, with D hard to call. Trimming left V 5 bases short and J 8 bases short, with 16 bases between. CDR3 length: 14 amino acids. Germline assignment: CDR1 MDHEN and CDR2 SYDVKM. The CDR3 coding sequence is TGTGCCAGCAGTATCGGGCCCCGTGGAGACATTCAGTACTTC. Residues: CASSIGPRGDIQYF.

This clonotype was seen at least ten times. The CDR3 DNA reads as TGTGCCAGCAGTCAACTAGCGGGAGGGCCTAAAGAGACCCAGTACTTC. Translated, it gives CASSQLAGGPKETQYF. The chain joins TRBV12-3 or TRBV12-4 to TRBJ2-5, with 13 bases identical to TRBD2. The CDR3 covers 16 residues. The trim removed 5 bases at V and 3 bases at J, leaving 6 bases unmatched.

This clonotype was detected many times. The rearrangement uses TRBV29-1 and TRBJ2-5; TRBD1 or TRBD2 may be the D gene (5 bases each). Germline lookup yields CDR1 SQVTM and CDR2 ANQGSEA. The germline V and J ends were trimmed by 2 bases and 2 bases, with 21 bases remaining between them. The CDR3 covers 17 residues. CDR3: CSVESKGPRKLQETQYF. DNA for the CDR3: TGCAGCGTTGAATCGAAGGGACCGAGGAAGCTTCAAGAGACCCAGTACTTC.

The table lists this clonotype with many counts. J is TRBJ1-6 and V is TRBV12-3 or TRBV12-4, with D possibly matching TRBD1 (5 bases). This CDR3 has 15 residues. V was pared by 6 bases and J by 7 bases, with 16 bases between. The CDR3 coding sequence is TGTGCCAGCAGAGGAACCGGGACGGGGAATTCACCCCTCCACTTT. Residues: CASRGTGTGNSPLHF.

Ten or more counts support this clonotype. This chain uses TRBV9 with TRBJ2-7; D tentatively reads TRBD1 or TRBD2 (5 bases each). V lost 6 bases and J lost 3, with 13 bases in between. CDR1 SGDLS and CDR2 YYNGEE come from the germline V gene. The CDR3 has 13 residues. The CDR3 region is CASNRDGYYEQYF. CDR3 DNA sequence: TGTGCCAGCAACCGGGACGGCTACTACGAGCAGTACTTC.

This clonotype was seen many times. The chain has TRBV10-3 and TRBJ2-7; 9 bases map to TRBD1. This CDR3 contains 14 residues. V was pared by 2 bases and J by 5 bases, with 4 bases of the junction left unmatched. Germline assignment: CDR1 ENHRY and CDR2 SYGVKD. CDR3 sequence reads: CAISEGTGRNEQYF. The CDR3 DNA reads TGTGCCATCAGTGAGGGGACAGGGAGAAACGAGCAGTACTTC.

This clonotype was detected ten times or more. V usage is TRBV2 and J usage is TRBJ2-2; 11 positions agree with TRBD2. CDR1 is SNHLY, CDR2 FYNNEI, per germline. V lost 4 bases to trimming and J lost 4 bases; unmatched junction nucleotides: 5. The CDR3 length is 16 residues. In DNA form, the CDR3 reads TGTGCCAGCAGTGGCGTAGCGGGAGGGCGCACCGGGGAGCTGTTTTTT. Encoded protein: CASSGVAGGRTGELFF.

This clonotype was seen many times. The DNA of the CDR3 is TGTGCCAGCAGCTTAGGCTTAGGGATGGTCGAGACCCAGTACTTC. Residues: CASSLGLGMVETQYF. The chain combines TRBV7-8 with TRBJ2-5; D not resolved. V shed 1 base and J shed 5 bases, with 14 bases lying between them. From germline, CDR1 is SGHVS and CDR2 FQNEAQ. CDR3 length: 15 amino acids.

Many counts were recorded for this clonotype. This may arise from a read error, as a much more abundant clone is one base away. The chain couples TRBV6-5 to TRBJ2-5; D remains ambiguous. Germline lookup yields CDR1 MNHEY and CDR2 SVGAGI. The CDR3 contains 12 residues. V was clipped by 6 bases and J by 0 bases, with 5 bases between them. The CDR3 sequence: CASRRDQETQYF. CDR3 bases: TGTGCCAGCAGACGGGACCAAGAGACCCAGTACTTC.

In its sample, this clonotype was seen many times. This rearrangement joins TRBV7-8 to TRBJ1-2; 7 nucleotides match TRBD1. V shed 7 bases, J shed 4 bases, and the junction held 12 bases outside the gene matches. The CDR3 is 15 amino acids. The germline V gene has CDR1 SGHVS and CDR2 FQNEAQ. The CDR3 sequence is CASTETGTLTYGYTF. CDR3 bases: TGTGCCAGCACAGAGACAGGGACTCTAACCTATGGCTACACCTTC. Full variable domain (remainder filled in from reference TRBV7-8 and TRBJ1-2): GAGVSQSPRYKVAKRGQDVALRCDPISGHVSLFWYQQALGQGPEFLTYFQNEAQLDKSGLPSDRFFAERPEGSVSTLKIQRTQQEDSAVYLCASTETGTLTYGYTFGSGTRLTVV.

This sequence joins TRBV7-2 and TRBJ2-5, with a possible D match to TRBD1 (5 bases). Germline V gene lookup returns CDR1 SGHTA and CDR2 FQGNSA. The CDR3 consists of 14 residues. Trimming removed 6 bases at V and 1 base at J, with 12 bases between. The CDR3 bases are TGTGCCAGCAGAGAAGGGGCAGCCCAAGAGACCCAGTACTTC. This sequence encodes CASREGAAQETQYF.

In its sample, this clonotype was seen many times. The chain carries TRBV2 and TRBJ2-7; D remains ambiguous. The germline V and J ends were trimmed by 2 bases and 2 bases, with 7 bases remaining between them. The CDR3 covers 13 residues. Germline CDR1 reads SNHLY; CDR2 reads FYNNEI. This CDR3 is CASSETRPYEQYF. The CDR3 DNA follows: TGTGCCAGCAGTGAAACGCGCCCCTACGAGCAGTACTTC.

This clonotype showed up many times. The chain combines TRBV6-2 or TRBV6-3 with TRBJ1-1; D is perhaps TRBD1 (5 bases). The CDR3 extends over 15 amino acids. Trimming took off 1 base at V and 5 bases at J, with 14 bases between the two ends. From germline, CDR1 is MNHEY and CDR2 SVGEGT. The CDR3 DNA sequence: TGTGCCAGCAGTTACTTGCAGGGTAGGGTGACTGAAGCTTTCTTT. Translated, it gives CASSYLQGRVTEAFF.

This clonotype showed up many times. The chain uses TRBV19 and TRBJ1-5; the match to TRBD1 covers 11 bases. The J segment lost 0 bases and the V segment lost 3 bases, leaving 13 bases of the junction unmatched. The germline V gene encodes CDR1 LNHDA and CDR2 SQIVND (reference sequence). The CDR3 contains 20 residues. CDR3 amino acids: CASSIHRGQGGEYSNQPQHF. Written as DNA, the CDR3 is TGTGCCAGTAGTATTCACCGGGGACAGGGGGGCGAGTATAGCAATCAGCCCCAGCATTTT. The complete variable domain, with remaining parts taken from reference TRBV19 and TRBJ1-5, reads DGGITQSPKYLFRKEGQNVTLSCEQNLNHDAMYWYRQDPGQGLRLIYYSQIVNDFQKGDIAEGYSVSREKKESFPLTVTSAQKNPTAFYLCASSIHRGQGGEYSNQPQHFGDGTRLSIL.

This chain connects TRBV6-5 to TRBJ1-5; D gene ambiguous. The CDR3 has 16 amino acids. The germline CDR1 and CDR2 sequences are MNHEY and SVGAGI. Trimming stripped 4 bases from V and 6 bases from J, with 19 bases between. CDR3 DNA sequence: TGTGCCAGCAGTTCCCCGGGCAGCGGACGAGGTCAGCCCCAGCATTTT. This encodes CASSSPGSGRGQPQHF.

This clonotype has ten or more counts. The chain has TRBV6-1 and TRBJ1-1; D is ambiguous. The CDR3 is 14 amino acids. Germline assignment: CDR1 MNHNS and CDR2 SASEGT. With 7 bases removed from V and 6 bases from J, the gap between germline ends came to 18 bases. CDR3 sequence: CASTDGLITSEAFF. For the CDR3, the DNA is TGTGCCAGCACCGACGGACTGATAACATCTGAAGCTTTCTTT.

With respect to this clonotype: At one end, the junction sequence differs from germline, possibly due to a read error. The CDR3 coding sequence is TGTGCCAGCAGTGAAGCCTCCGGTACCTACGAGCAGTGCTTC. Translated: CASSEASGTYEQCF. The chain is built from TRBV6-1 and TRBJ2-7; no definite D call. Per the germline V gene, CDR1 is MNHNS and CDR2 is SASEGT. The CDR3 sequence is 14 residues long.

The chain employs TRBV28 and TRBJ1-1, with a possible D match to TRBD1 (6 bases). Germline loops: CDR1 MDHEN, CDR2 SYDVKM. V shed 6 bases and J shed 11 bases, with 13 bases lying between them. This CDR3 contains 11 residues. CDR3 sequence reads: CASRTGVGAFF. In nucleotides, the CDR3 is TGTGCCAGCAGGACAGGCGTAGGGGCTTTCTTT. The whole variable domain, remainder taken from reference TRBV28 and TRBJ1-1, is DVKVTQSSRYLVKRTGEKVFLECVQDMDHENMFWYRQDPGLGLRLIYFSYDVKMKEKGDIPEGYSVSREKKERFSLILESASTNQTSMYLCASRTGVGAFFGQGTRLTVV.

There are many counts of this clonotype. The J gene is TRBJ2-7, the V gene TRBV5-1; 11 nucleotides align to TRBD1. Germline assignment: CDR1 SGHRS and CDR2 YFSETQ. The CDR3 is 15 amino acids. Trimming at V came to 4 bases and at J to 5 bases, leaving 8 bases not matched to a gene. The CDR3 here is CASSRPGQGVNEQYF. The CDR3 DNA is TGCGCCAGCAGCAGACCGGGACAGGGGGTCAACGAGCAGTACTTC.

The chain links TRBV20-1 to TRBJ2-7, with unresolved D. Trimming removed 7 bases at V and 9 bases at J, with 16 bases between. The germline gives CDR1 DFQATT, CDR2 SNEGSKA (reference sequence). CDR3 length: 11 amino acids. The CDR3 is CSGTTTTVQYF. CDR3 bases: TGCAGTGGTACCACTACTACGGTGCAGTACTTC.

This clonotype was observed at least ten times. CDR3 loop: CASTPGQGAFEQYF. The CDR3 nucleotides read TGTGCCAGCACCCCGGGACAGGGGGCTTTTGAGCAGTACTTC. The gene calls are TRBV6-2 or TRBV6-3 and TRBJ2-7, with 12 bases lining up with TRBD1. J lost 7 bases, V lost 7 bases, and 8 bases had no gene match. The CDR3 has 14 residues. Germline CDR1 and CDR2: MNHEY and SVGEGT.

This chain links TRBV11-2 with TRBJ2-5; TRBD2 aligns across 10 bases. The CDR3 length is 16 residues. Per germline, CDR1 SGHAT and CDR2 FQNNGV. After removal of 5 bases from V and 4 bases from J, the junction contained 10 bases not matched to a gene. CDR3 nucleotide sequence: TGTGCCAGCAGCCTCCCTAGCGGGGGCTTAGCAGAGACCCAGTACTTC. It translates to CASSLPSGGLAETQYF.

This clonotype was seen at least ten times. The chain has TRBV12-3 or TRBV12-4 and TRBJ1-6; 7 bases fit TRBD1. Losses at the gene ends were 8 bases for V and 1 base for J; bases not matched to a gene: 8. The CDR3 runs 16 residues. The CDR3 loop is CASRSRGGSYNSPLHF. For the CDR3, the DNA is TGTGCCAGCCGCTCCAGGGGGGGTTCCTATAATTCACCCCTCCACTTT.

In its sample, this clonotype was seen many times. The chain is built from TRBV6-2 or TRBV6-3 and TRBJ2-7; 10 bases align to TRBD2. CDR3 size: 13 residues. The J segment lost 3 bases and the V segment lost 11 bases, leaving 7 bases of the junction unmatched. Germline assignment: CDR1 MNHEY and CDR2 SVGEGT. The CDR3 DNA is TGTGCCTCAGCTAGCGGGAGAGTCTACGAGCAGTACTTC. Translating gives CASASGRVYEQYF.